This TCR beta chain was sequenced for a study of blood T cell repertoires in COVID-19. Study in general: Both acute and convalescent COVID-19 samples were obtained from the United States, Italy and Spain.

There are 15 residues in the CDR3. Germline values: CDR1 SNHLY, CDR2 FYNNEI. With 6 bases clipped from V and 3 bases from J, the junction kept 7 bases outside the gene matches. This clone was counted only a few times. How the authors handled the data: Counts of nucleated cells, estimated from reference gene primer amplification, were obtained. Profiled with immunoSEQ multiplex PCR; TCRdb holds only in-frame clones, not every one. V, J and clone size were drawn from that table, and D and trimming were deduced from the DNA. Found here are 250,000 to 300,000 clones, roughly 79% of them singletons; the top ten hold about 2.9%.

The genes are TRBV2 and TRBJ1-1; TRBD1 matches at 10 bases. This receptor was taken from a woman aged 60 to 75 with active or convalescent COVID-19. Input material: peripheral blood. As DNA, the CDR3 is TGTGCCAGCAGCGTCCCGGGGACAGGGGACACTGAAGCTTTCTTT. It codes for CASSVPGTGDTEAFF.